Below are 15 T cell receptor beta chains sequenced from a single sample in a study of OX40 agonist ivuxolimab in advanced cancers. Profiling relied on immunoSEQ multiplex PCR, and the TCRdb table lists in-frame clones only, not all of them. The sample holds about 44,000 clones, approximately 90% seen once. Specimen: CD4+ or CD8+ T cells sorted from blood, collected in a trial of the OX40 agonist ivuxolimab. The receptors were gathered from an adult with an advanced solid tumor such as melanoma, head and neck, liver or kidney cancer.

V and J are TRBV28 and TRBJ1-5, with D perhaps matching TRBD1 (6 bases). V lost 9 bases to trimming and J lost 1 base, with 13 bases between them. The CDR3 has 14 amino acids. Germline CDR1 reads MDHEN; CDR2 reads SYDVKM. The chain's CDR3 is CASQRGESNQPQHF. Here the CDR3 DNA reads TGTGCCAGTCAGAGGGGGGAAAGCAATCAGCCCCAGCATTTT.

This clone was counted only a few times. The sample holds other DNA sequences that translate to the same CDR3. This sequence joins TRBV7-9 and TRBJ2-7; D is unclear. Germline-derived CDR1 and CDR2 are SEHNR and FQNEAQ (reference sequence). This CDR3 contains 13 residues. The V end was cut by 0 bases, the J end by 4 bases, with 7 bases between. CDR3 protein: CASSLAEGYEQYF. The CDR3, as DNA: TGTGCCAGCAGCTTAGCAGAAGGTTACGAGCAGTACTTC.

The chain has TRBV27 and TRBJ2-1; TRBD1 agrees at 9 bases. Trimming at V came to 3 bases and at J to 8 bases, leaving 5 bases not matched to a gene. Germline CDR1 reads MNHEY; CDR2 reads SMNVEV (reference sequence). The CDR3 is 14 amino acids. CDR3 loop: CASSFGTGSDEQFF. The CDR3 coding sequence is TGTGCCAGCAGTTTCGGGACAGGGAGTGATGAGCAGTTCTTC.

The gene calls are TRBV9 and TRBJ1-4; 7 bases agree with TRBD1. Looked up from germline, CDR1 is SGDLS and CDR2 is YYNGEE. The CDR3 covers 16 residues. J lost 0 bases, V lost 4 bases, and 6 bases had no gene match. The CDR3 here is CASSQGGVATNEKLFF. The DNA for the CDR3 is TGTGCCAGCAGCCAGGGGGGTGTGGCAACTAATGAAAAACTGTTTTTT.

J is TRBJ2-7 and V is TRBV7-9; D uncertain. In germline, CDR1 is SEHNR, CDR2 FQNEAQ (reference sequence). V was pared by 0 bases and J by 6 bases, with 6 bases between. CDR3 size: 12 residues. CDR3 residues: CASSLASREQYF. In DNA form, the CDR3 reads TGTGCCAGCAGCTTAGCTTCACGCGAGCAGTACTTC.

The chain recombines TRBV29-1 with TRBJ2-2; TRBD1 matches 7 bases. After removal of 6 bases from V and 1 base from J, the junction contained 11 bases not matched to a gene. Per germline, CDR1 SQVTM and CDR2 ANQGSEA. CDR3 length equals 16 residues. The CDR3 nucleotides read TGCAGCGTAACAGGGCTACAGGGGAGGAACACCGGGGAGCTGTTTTTT. This gives the protein CSVTGLQGRNTGELFF.

The rearrangement uses TRBV27 and TRBJ1-4, with a weak D call TRBD1 (6 bases). Trimming took 10 bases from V and 4 from J, leaving 13 bases between them. Germline V gives CDR1 MNHEY, CDR2 SMNVEV (reference sequence). The CDR3 runs 13 residues. The CDR3 region has the DNA TGTGCCATCCTAGGGGGAGTTAATGAAAAACTGTTTTTT. Amino acid sequence: CAILGGVNEKLFF.

J is TRBJ2-7 and V is TRBV27; a possible D gene is TRBD1 (6 bases). Germline V lookup: CDR1 MNHEY, CDR2 SMNVEV (reference sequence). The CDR3 sequence is 14 residues long. Trimming removed 5 bases from V and 2 bases from J, with 13 bases in between. The DNA of the CDR3 is TGTGCCAGCAGTCTAGACAGGTCCGCCTACGAGCAGTACTTC. This sequence encodes CASSLDRSAYEQYF.

The rearrangement joins TRBV13 to TRBJ1-2; D call uncertain. V lost 4 bases and J lost 8, with 17 bases in between. The CDR3 consists of 14 residues. Germline V gene lookup returns CDR1 PRHDT and CDR2 FYEKMQ (reference sequence). CDR3 in amino acids: CASSSTEGLGGYTF. In nucleotides, the CDR3 is TGTGCCAGCAGCTCTACGGAGGGCTTGGGGGGCTACACCTTC.

V gene TRBV27 combines with J gene TRBJ2-2; tentative D call: TRBD1 (6 bases). Germline V gives CDR1 MNHEY, CDR2 SMNVEV (reference sequence). V lost 0 bases, J lost 0 bases, and 11 bases lay in between. The CDR3 covers 17 residues. In DNA form, the CDR3 reads TGTGCCAGCAGTTTATCTCTCGGACAGTCGAACACCGGGGAGCTGTTTTTT. It translates to CASSLSLGQSNTGELFF.

J is TRBJ2-7 and V is TRBV7-2, with a weak D call TRBD2 (6 bases). This CDR3 region has 14 residues. V was shortened by 5 bases and J by 7 bases, with 18 bases between the two germline ends. Germline V lookup: CDR1 SGHTA, CDR2 FQGNSA. CDR3 coding DNA: TGTGCCAGCAGCGACCTCGGCAGCGGGCGGGAGCAGTACTTC. It translates to CASSDLGSGREQYF.

The rearrangement uses TRBV14 and TRBJ1-1, with a tentative D call TRBD1 (5 bases). V lost 8 bases and J lost 0, with 16 bases in between. The CDR3 totals 15 residues. The germline V gene has CDR1 SGHDN and CDR2 FVKESK. The DNA of the CDR3 is TGTGCCAGCCCGATTACAAGGGGAATGAACACTGAAGCTTTCTTT. It is translated as CASPITRGMNTEAFF.

The CDR3 spells CASSFSGGAGVAGNQPQHF. The CDR3 nucleotides read TGTGCCAGCAGTTTTTCAGGGGGGGCTGGGGTGGCGGGCAATCAGCCCCAGCATTTT. J is TRBJ1-5 and V is TRBV28; 7 bases agree with TRBD1. The CDR3 has 19 amino acids. Looked up from germline, CDR1 is MDHEN and CDR2 is SYDVKM. With 3 bases clipped from V and 2 bases from J, the junction kept 16 bases outside the gene matches.

The rearrangement links TRBV28 to TRBJ1-1; 9 bases map to TRBD1. V lost 3 bases, J lost 6 bases, and 5 bases stayed unmatched. The CDR3 runs 14 residues. The germline CDR1 and CDR2 sequences are MDHEN and SYDVKM. The CDR3 region is CASSLGQGHPEAFF. The CDR3 DNA sequence: TGTGCCAGCAGTTTGGGACAGGGTCACCCTGAAGCTTTCTTT. The full variable domain, rest sourced from reference TRBV28 and TRBJ1-1, is DVKVTQSSRYLVKRTGEKVFLECVQDMDHENMFWYRQDPGLGLRLIYFSYDVKMKEKGDIPEGYSVSREKKERFSLILESASTNQTSMYLCASSLGQGHPEAFFGQGTRLTVV.

This chain joins TRBV10-1 and TRBJ1-1; tentatively, D is TRBD1 (5 bases). Germline loops: CDR1 WNHNN, CDR2 SYGVQD (reference sequence). This CDR3 region has 12 residues. V lost 9 bases, J lost 4 bases, and 12 bases lay in between. CDR3 protein: CARTDRGTEAFF. The CDR3 coding sequence is TGCGCCAGGACAGATCGGGGCACTGAAGCTTTCTTT.